The 18 T cell receptor beta chains listed next were all sequenced from one sample in a study of blood T cell repertoires in COVID-19 (dated by TCRdb to 2018 to 2020). The library was produced with the immunoSEQ multiplex PCR assay. TCRdb carries this immuneACCESS record with in-frame sequences only. Its versions omit some clonotypes, under half of them owing to an unresolved V gene in the studies checked, with the rest unexplained. This sample gives around 61,000 clones in total; roughly 81% of them show up just once. The top ten hold 15% to 18% of the sample. Sequenced sample: peripheral blood. The source of these receptors is a man older than 75 with acute or convalescent COVID-19.

The chain is built from TRBV5-1 and TRBJ1-1, with a tentative D call TRBD1 (6 bases). Germline V gene lookup returns CDR1 SGHRS and CDR2 YFSETQ. This CDR3 comprises 15 residues. The germline V and J ends were trimmed by 0 bases and 6 bases, with 15 bases remaining between them. Here the CDR3 DNA reads TGCGCCAGCAGCTTGGTGAGTGGGGGCAGCGCTGAAGCTTTCTTT. It specifies CASSLVSGGSAEAFF.

The J gene is TRBJ1-3, the V gene TRBV3-1 (or the pseudogene TRBV3-2); D perhaps matches TRBD1 (5 bases). CDR3 size: 16 residues. Looked up from germline, CDR1 is LGHDT and CDR2 is YNNKEL (reference sequence). V was pared by 6 bases and J by 4 bases, with 19 bases between. The CDR3 DNA reads as TGTGCCAGCAGTAGCGCAGCCGCTCGGGGGGGAAACACCATATATTTT. This encodes CASSSAAARGGNTIYF.

The CDR3 loop reads CSAVPPDGGGETQYF. The CDR3 bases are TGCAGCGCTGTCCCGCCGGATGGCGGGGGGGAGACCCAGTACTTC. The V and J genes are TRBV29-1 and TRBJ2-5, with TRBD2 matching over 8 bases. The CDR3 has 15 amino acids. Unmatched junction bases numbered 15, after V lost 7 bases and J lost 5 bases. CDR1 is SQVTM, CDR2 ANQGSEA, per germline.

In its sample, this clone was seen many times. The chain uses TRBV19 and TRBJ2-5; D is possibly TRBD1 (5 bases). This CDR3 region has 12 residues. Germline CDR1 LNHDA, CDR2 SQIVND (reference sequence). V lost 6 bases and J 5 bases, leaving 10 bases between the germline ends. CDR3 loop: CASRQGGETQYF. The CDR3 bases are TGTGCCAGTAGGCAGGGTGGCGAGACCCAGTACTTC.

This chain connects TRBV6-5 to TRBJ1-6; D ambiguous. Trimming stripped 7 bases from V and 9 bases from J, with 16 bases between. The germline gives CDR1 MNHEY, CDR2 SVGAGI. This CDR3 spans 14 amino acids. The DNA of the CDR3 is TGTGCCAGCACCCTAGGGCGGGGAGTTTCACCCCTCCACTTT. This codes for CASTLGRGVSPLHF.

In its sample, this clone was seen once. V is TRBV18 and J is TRBJ1-6, with a possible D match to TRBD1 (5 bases). From germline, CDR1 is KGHSH and CDR2 LQKENI. V dropped 2 bases and J dropped 8 bases, with 10 bases sitting between them. This CDR3 comprises 14 residues. This CDR3 reads CASSPMGGDSPLHF. CDR3 nucleotides: TGTGCCAGCTCACCAATGGGGGGAGATTCACCCCTCCACTTT.

CDR3 in DNA: TGCAGTGTTCGGGGTTCGGCTGAAGCTTTCTTT. It yields the protein CSVRGSAEAFF. The chain recombines TRBV20-1 with TRBJ1-1; D is uncertain. The V end lost 7 bases, the J end lost 6 bases, and 12 bases lay between the germline ends. Germline CDR1 and CDR2: DFQATT and SNEGSKA (reference sequence). This CDR3 comprises 11 residues.

This rearrangement joins TRBV18 to TRBJ1-5; D is possibly TRBD1 (5 bases). The CDR3 totals 12 residues. Between the trimmed V and J ends, which lost 2 bases and 16 bases, there was a span of 15 bases. The germline CDR1 and CDR2 sequences are KGHSH and LQKENI. The CDR3 region is CASSPGAGVQHF. DNA for the CDR3: TGTGCCAGCTCACCAGGGGCAGGTGTTCAACATTTT. Complete variable domain (other parts from reference TRBV18 and TRBJ1-5): NAGVMQNPRHLVRRRGQEARLRCSPMKGHSHVYWYRQLPEEGLKFMVYLQKENIIDESGMPKERFSAEFPKEGPSILRIQQVVRGDSAAYFCASSPGAGVQHFGDGTRLSIL.

V is TRBV18 and J is TRBJ2-1, with 11 positions matching TRBD2. Germline CDR1 is KGHSH and CDR2 is LQKENI. CDR3 length: 20 amino acids. Trimming at V came to 0 bases and at J to 8 bases, leaving 18 bases not matched to a gene. As DNA, the CDR3 is TGTGCCAGCTCACCACCATTGGGGACTAGCGGCCCTCTAGCCAGTGATGAGCAGTTCTTC. Translation: CASSPPLGTSGPLASDEQFF.

The chain combines TRBV19 with TRBJ1-2, with 7 positions matching TRBD1. Looked up from germline, CDR1 is LNHDA and CDR2 is SQIVND (reference sequence). V lost 5 bases to trimming and J lost 2 bases; unmatched junction nucleotides: 5. This CDR3 spans 14 amino acids. The CDR3 coding sequence is TGTGCCAGTAGTCCGACAGGGCCCAACTATGGCTACACCTTC. Amino acids: CASSPTGPNYGYTF.

The chain employs TRBV5-4 and TRBJ1-2; TRBD1 aligns across 8 bases. Trimming took 5 bases from V and 5 from J; bases not matched to a gene: 11. The CDR3 spans 15 residues. Germline CDR1 reads SGHNT; CDR2 reads YYREEE (reference sequence). The CDR3 loop reads CASRERGRGRYGYTF. The CDR3 DNA reads TGTGCCAGCAGAGAGCGGGGCAGGGGGCGTTATGGCTACACCTTC. The whole variable domain, remainder taken from reference TRBV5-4 and TRBJ1-2, is ETGVTQSPTHLIKTRGQQVTLRCSSQSGHNTVSWYQQALGQGPQFIFQYYREEENGRGNFPPRFSGLQFPNYSSELNVNALELDDSALYLCASRERGRGRYGYTFGSGTRLTVV.

Written as DNA, the CDR3 is TGCGCCAGCAGCTTGGCACGGGGACTAGCGGGAGACCAAGAGACCCAGTACTTC. It codes for CASSLARGLAGDQETQYF. This sequence joins TRBV5-1 and TRBJ2-5; 14 bases are a match to TRBD2. The V segment lost 0 bases and the J segment 0 bases; nucleotides outside the gene matches: 4. The CDR3 loop spans 18 amino acids. The germline CDR1 and CDR2 sequences are SGHRS and YFSETQ.

The chain links TRBV4-1 to TRBJ1-5; 8 positions agree with TRBD1. The ends lost 4 bases at V and 0 bases at J; junction bases unmatched: 5. Germline V gene data show CDR1 as MGHRA and CDR2 as YSYEKL. The CDR3 has 16 residues. In nucleotides, the CDR3 is TGCGCCAGCAGCCGAGGGACAGGACTTAGCAATCAGCCCCAGCATTTT. Encoded protein: CASSRGTGLSNQPQHF.

The rearrangement uses TRBV5-1 and TRBJ2-3; 10 positions agree with TRBD2. CDR3 length: 17 amino acids. CDR1 is SGHRS, CDR2 YFSETQ, per germline. The trim removed 0 bases at V and 4 bases at J, leaving 8 bases unmatched. CDR3 region: CASSLALASGGSDTQYF. The DNA of the CDR3 is TGCGCCAGCAGCTTGGCCCTGGCTAGCGGGGGCTCAGATACGCAGTATTTT.

The J gene is TRBJ1-1, the V gene TRBV12-3 or TRBV12-4; D perhaps matches TRBD1 (5 bases). This CDR3 spans 13 amino acids. The germline V and J ends were trimmed by 4 bases and 1 base, with 7 bases remaining between them. CDR3 bases: TGTGCCAGCAGTTCTGACAGGAACACTGAAGCTTTCTTT. Its protein is CASSSDRNTEAFF.

The CDR3 DNA sequence: TGTGCCAGCAGCGTAGGGACAGGGGCAGGTGAAAAACTGTTTTTT. It encodes CASSVGTGAGEKLFF. The chain is built from TRBV9 and TRBJ1-4; 9 bases are a match to TRBD1. Trimming removed 0 bases from V and 7 bases from J; junction bases left unmatched: 4. The CDR3 covers 15 residues. Germline V gives CDR1 SGDLS, CDR2 YYNGEE.

The rearrangement links TRBV6-5 to TRBJ1-5; TRBD1 might be the D (5 bases). Trimming left V 6 bases short and J 7 bases short, with 13 bases between. This CDR3 has 13 amino acids. Germline V lookup: CDR1 MNHEY, CDR2 SVGAGI. The CDR3 spells CASRTGRGQPQHF. The CDR3 nucleotides are TGTGCCAGCAGAACAGGACGGGGGCAGCCCCAGCATTTT.

This clone was observed a handful of times. V gene TRBV7-8 combines with J gene TRBJ1-1; the match to TRBD1 covers 9 bases. Germline CDR1 and CDR2: SGHVS and FQNEAQ. There are 14 residues in the CDR3. With V trimmed by 4 bases and J by 5 bases, 5 bases remained unmatched. The CDR3 DNA reads TGTGCCAGCAGCTCGGGACAGGGTCCGACTGAAGCTTTCTTT. This sequence encodes CASSSGQGPTEAFF.